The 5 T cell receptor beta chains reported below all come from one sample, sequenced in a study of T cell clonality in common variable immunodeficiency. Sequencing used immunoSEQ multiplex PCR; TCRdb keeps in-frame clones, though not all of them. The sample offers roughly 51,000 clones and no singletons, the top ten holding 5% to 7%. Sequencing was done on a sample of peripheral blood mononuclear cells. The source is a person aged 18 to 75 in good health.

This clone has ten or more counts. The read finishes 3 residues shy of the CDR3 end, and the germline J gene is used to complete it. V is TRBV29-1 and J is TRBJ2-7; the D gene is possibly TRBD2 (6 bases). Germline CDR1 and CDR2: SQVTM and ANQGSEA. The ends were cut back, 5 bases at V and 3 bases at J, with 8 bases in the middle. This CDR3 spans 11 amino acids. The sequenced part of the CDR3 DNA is TGCAGCGTTCGGACTATCTACGAG. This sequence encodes CSVRTIYE. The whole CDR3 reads CSVRTIYEQYF.

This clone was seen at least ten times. Here the CDR3 reads CASSLADSETQYF. CDR3 DNA, as far as it was read: TGTGCCAGCAGCTTGGCGGACAGCGAGACC. The V and J genes are TRBV5-6 and TRBJ2-5; possibly TRBD1 for D (6 bases). The CDR3 goes on 3 residues after the read ends, and that part is filled in from the germline J gene. The CDR3 spans 13 residues. Germline CDR1 reads SGHDT; CDR2 reads YYEEEE. V was clipped by 0 bases and J by 5 bases, with 8 bases between them.

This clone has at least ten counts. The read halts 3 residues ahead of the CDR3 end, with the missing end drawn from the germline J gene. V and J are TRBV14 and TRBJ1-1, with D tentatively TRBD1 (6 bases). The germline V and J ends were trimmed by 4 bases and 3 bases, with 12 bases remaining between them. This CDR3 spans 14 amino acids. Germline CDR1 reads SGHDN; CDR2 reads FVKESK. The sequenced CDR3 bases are TGTGCCAGCAGCCGTCTACAGGGAGACACTGAA. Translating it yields CASSRLQGDTE. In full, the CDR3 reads CASSRLQGDTEAFF.

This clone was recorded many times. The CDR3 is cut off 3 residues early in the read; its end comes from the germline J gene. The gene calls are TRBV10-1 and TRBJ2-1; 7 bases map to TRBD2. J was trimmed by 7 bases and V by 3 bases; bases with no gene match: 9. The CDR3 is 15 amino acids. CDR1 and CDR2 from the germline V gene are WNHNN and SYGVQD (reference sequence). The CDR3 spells CASSDLAEEGNEQFF. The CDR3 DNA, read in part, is TGCGCCAGCAGTGACCTAGCGGAGGAGGGTAATGAG.

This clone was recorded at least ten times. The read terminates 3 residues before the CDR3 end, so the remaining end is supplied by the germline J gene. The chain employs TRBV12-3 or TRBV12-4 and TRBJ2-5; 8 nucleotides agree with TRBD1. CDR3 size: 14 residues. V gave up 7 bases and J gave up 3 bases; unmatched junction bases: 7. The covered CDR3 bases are TGTGCCAGCAATATTGACAGGGGAGAAGAGACC. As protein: CASNIDRGEET. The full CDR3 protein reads CASNIDRGEETQYF.